The 16 T cell receptor beta chains presented below share a single source sample, sequenced in a study of blood T cell repertoires in COVID-19. Sequencing was performed with immunoSEQ multiplex PCR; in TCRdb, only in-frame clones are kept and a portion is missing. This sample has around 51,000 clones, with 70% to 90% found just once. The source material was peripheral blood. The receptors originated from a woman older than 75 with acute or convalescent COVID-19.

The CDR3 DNA sequence: TGTGCCAGTAGTATAGCAGGGGGCAGGGGTACTGAAGCTTTCTTT. This codes for CASSIAGGRGTEAFF. The genes are TRBV19 and TRBJ1-1, with 8 positions matching TRBD1. Losses at the gene ends were 1 base for V and 5 bases for J; bases not matched to a gene: 6. The CDR3 covers 15 residues. Looked up from germline, CDR1 is LNHDA and CDR2 is SQIVND (reference sequence).

V gene TRBV6-5 combines with J gene TRBJ1-1; possibly TRBD1 for D (6 bases). This CDR3 comprises 15 residues. V shed 6 bases and J shed 1 base, with 15 bases lying between them. The V gene's germline CDR1 is MNHEY and CDR2 SVGAGI. The CDR3 DNA reads TGTGCCAGCAGCTCCCGGGGAGGGGGGAACACTGAAGCTTTCTTT. Translating it yields CASSSRGGGNTEAFF.

V and J are TRBV19 and TRBJ1-5; TRBD1 is a possible D gene (5 bases). V lost 10 bases, J lost 7 bases, and 14 bases lay in between. Germline values: CDR1 LNHDA, CDR2 SQIVND (reference sequence). The CDR3 length is 12 residues. CDR3 residues: CATWGGKQPQHF. The CDR3 DNA reads TGTGCCACCTGGGGGGGGAAACAGCCCCAGCATTTT.

This chain joins TRBV12-3 or TRBV12-4 and TRBJ1-3, with no clear D. The CDR3 sequence is 13 residues long. V lost 6 bases and J 0 bases, leaving 6 bases between the germline ends. The CDR3 protein is CASSPSSGNTIYF. CDR3 nucleotides: TGTGCCAGCAGCCCGAGCTCTGGAAACACCATATATTTT.

The chain uses TRBV29-1 and TRBJ2-1; 11 bases fit TRBD2. This CDR3 has 16 amino acids. CDR1 and CDR2 (germline): SQVTM, ANQGSEA. The V gene end was trimmed by 6 bases and the J gene end by 0 bases; junction bases not matched to a gene: 7. CDR3 region: CSVQGLADGSYNEQFF. DNA of the CDR3: TGCAGCGTGCAGGGACTAGCGGACGGCTCCTACAATGAGCAGTTCTTC.

CDR3 sequence: CASSDLGQGGTYEQYF. The DNA for the CDR3 is TGTGCCAGCAGTGACCTTGGACAGGGGGGGACCTACGAGCAGTACTTC. J is TRBJ2-7 and V is TRBV25-1, with TRBD1 matching over 10 bases. This CDR3 spans 16 amino acids. Germline V lookup: CDR1 MGHDK, CDR2 SYGVNS. The junction had 7 bases not matched to a gene; V was cut back by 3 bases and J by 2 bases.

The chain is built from TRBV10-2 and TRBJ1-2; 8 nucleotides match TRBD1. Losses at the gene ends were 9 bases for V and 4 bases for J; bases not matched to a gene: 4. CDR1 WSHSY and CDR2 SAAADI come from the germline V gene. The CDR3 loop spans 12 amino acids. In DNA, the CDR3 is TGCGCCAGTGGACAGGGCGGCTATGGCTACACCTTC. Translation gives CASGQGGYGYTF.

V gene TRBV7-9 combines with J gene TRBJ1-4, with 7 bases fitting TRBD1. This CDR3 has 16 amino acids. CDR1 and CDR2 (germline): SEHNR, FQNEAQ (reference sequence). V shed 0 bases and J 4 bases; nucleotides not matched to a gene: 5. CDR3 amino acids: CASSLALGGLNEKLFF. CDR3 bases: TGTGCCAGCAGCTTAGCGCTAGGGGGCCTTAATGAAAAACTGTTTTTT. The full variable domain, rest sourced from reference TRBV7-9 and TRBJ1-4, is DTGVSQNPRHKITKRGQNVTFRCDPISEHNRLYWYRQTLGQGPEFLTYFQNEAQLEKSRLLSDRFSAERPKGSFSTLEIQRTEQGDSAMYLCASSLALGGLNEKLFFGSGTQLSVL.

The V call is TRBV2, the J call TRBJ2-5; 7 positions agree with TRBD2. Trimming removed 3 bases from V and 2 bases from J; junction bases left unmatched: 9. This CDR3 comprises 16 residues. Germline V gene sequence: CDR1 SNHLY, CDR2 FYNNEI. DNA of the CDR3: TGTGCCAGCAGTGAGGGGGGGGGAGATATTCAAGAGACCCAGTACTTC. It encodes CASSEGGGDIQETQYF.

This sequence joins TRBV7-9 and TRBJ2-3, with 7 bases fitting TRBD2. Germline-derived CDR1 and CDR2 are SEHNR and FQNEAQ (reference sequence). The CDR3 loop spans 14 amino acids. The V gene end was trimmed by 5 bases and the J gene end by 1 base; junction bases not matched to a gene: 3. CDR3 coding DNA: TGTGCCAGCAGCCGGACTAGGGGCACAGATACGCAGTATTTT. This sequence encodes CASSRTRGTDTQYF.

This sequence joins TRBV19 and TRBJ2-3; D gene unclear. The CDR3 totals 15 residues. V lost 3 bases and J lost 0, with 10 bases in between. In germline, CDR1 is LNHDA, CDR2 SQIVND (reference sequence). The CDR3 nucleotides are TGTGCCAGTAGTATGGGTTCGACTAGCACAGATACGCAGTATTTT. Its protein is CASSMGSTSTDTQYF.

The rearrangement links TRBV6-1 to TRBJ1-2; 8 bases align to TRBD1. J lost 3 bases, V lost 1 base, and 4 bases had no gene match. The CDR3 is 15 amino acids. CDR1 and CDR2 (germline): MNHNS, SASEGT. The CDR3 bases are TGTGCCAGCAGTGAAGGTCAGGGGGCCTACTATGGCTACACCTTC. Translated, it gives CASSEGQGAYYGYTF.

V gene TRBV7-3 combines with J gene TRBJ1-1, with a weak D call TRBD1 (6 bases). The germline V gene has CDR1 SGHTA and CDR2 FQGTGA. Trimming pared 5 bases from V and 5 bases from J, leaving 15 bases between. CDR3 length equals 14 residues. CDR3 in DNA: TGTGCCAGCAGCCAAGGTACAGGGAAAACTGAAGCTTTCTTT. Protein: CASSQGTGKTEAFF.

This chain connects TRBV3-1 (or the pseudogene TRBV3-2) to TRBJ1-3; no clear D. Trimming left V 0 bases short and J 8 bases short, with 29 bases between. CDR1 and CDR2 from the germline V gene are LGHDT and YNNKEL (reference sequence). This CDR3 region has 20 residues. The CDR3 sequence is CASSQEGWVRGEAGRDTIYF. The CDR3 DNA reads TGTGCCAGCAGCCAAGAGGGATGGGTCCGGGGTGAGGCGGGTCGGGACACCATATATTTT.

Here the CDR3 DNA reads TGTGCCAGCCGCTCGCGGACAGGCCTCACAGATACGCAGTATTTT. Translation: CASRSRTGLTDTQYF. The chain employs TRBV5-4 and TRBJ2-3; 7 nucleotides line up with TRBD1. Trimming removed 7 bases from V and 2 bases from J; junction bases left unmatched: 10. The germline V gene has CDR1 SGHNT and CDR2 YYREEE (reference sequence). The CDR3 covers 15 residues. Full variable domain (missing parts from reference TRBV5-4 and TRBJ2-3): ETGVTQSPTHLIKTRGQQVTLRCSSQSGHNTVSWYQQALGQGPQFIFQYYREEENGRGNFPPRFSGLQFPNYSSELNVNALELDDSALYLCASRSRTGLTDTQYFGPGTRLTVL.

This chain joins TRBV21-1 and TRBJ1-2. TRBV21-1 is shown as a pseudogene. This CDR3 spans 15 amino acids. This CDR3 is CASSPRTRTLYGYTF. The CDR3 DNA is TGTGCCAGCAGCCCTCGGACTCGCACCCTGTATGGCTACACCTTC.